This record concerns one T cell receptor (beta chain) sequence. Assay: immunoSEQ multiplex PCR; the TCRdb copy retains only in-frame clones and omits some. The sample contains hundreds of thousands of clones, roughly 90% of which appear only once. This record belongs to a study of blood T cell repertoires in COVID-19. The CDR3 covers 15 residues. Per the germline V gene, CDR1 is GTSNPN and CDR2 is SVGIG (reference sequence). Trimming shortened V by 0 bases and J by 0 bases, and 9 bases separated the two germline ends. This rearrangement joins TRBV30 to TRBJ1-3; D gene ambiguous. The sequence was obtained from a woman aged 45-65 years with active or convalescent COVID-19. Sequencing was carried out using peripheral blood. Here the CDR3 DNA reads TGTGCCTGGAGTGTACAGATATCCTCTGGAAACACCATATATTTT. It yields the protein CAWSVQISSGNTIYF.